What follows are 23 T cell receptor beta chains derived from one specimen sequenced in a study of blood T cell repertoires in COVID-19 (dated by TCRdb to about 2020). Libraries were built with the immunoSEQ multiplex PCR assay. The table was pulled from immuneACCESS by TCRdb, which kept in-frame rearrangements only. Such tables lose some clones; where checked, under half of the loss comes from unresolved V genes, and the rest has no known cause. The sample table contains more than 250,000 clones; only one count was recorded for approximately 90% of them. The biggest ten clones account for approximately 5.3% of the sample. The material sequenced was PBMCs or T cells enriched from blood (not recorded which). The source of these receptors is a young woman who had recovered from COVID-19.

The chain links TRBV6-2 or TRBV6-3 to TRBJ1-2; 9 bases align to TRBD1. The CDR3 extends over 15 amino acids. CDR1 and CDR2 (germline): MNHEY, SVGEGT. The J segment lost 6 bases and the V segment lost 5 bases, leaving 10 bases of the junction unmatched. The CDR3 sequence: CASSITGQGFNGYTF. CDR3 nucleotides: TGTGCCAGCAGTATTACGGGACAGGGATTCAATGGCTACACCTTC.

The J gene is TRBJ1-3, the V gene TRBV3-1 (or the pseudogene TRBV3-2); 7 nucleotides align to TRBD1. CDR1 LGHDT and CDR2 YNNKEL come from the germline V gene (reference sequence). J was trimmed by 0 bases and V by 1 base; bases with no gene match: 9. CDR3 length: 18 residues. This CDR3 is CASSQGAGGRLSGNTIYF. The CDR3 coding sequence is TGTGCCAGCAGCCAAGGGGCAGGGGGTAGACTCTCTGGAAACACCATATATTTT.

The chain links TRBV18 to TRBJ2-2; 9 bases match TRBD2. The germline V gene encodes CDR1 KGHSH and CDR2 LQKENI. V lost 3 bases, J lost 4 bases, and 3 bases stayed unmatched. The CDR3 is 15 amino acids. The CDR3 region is CASSPGLASTGELFF. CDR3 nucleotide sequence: TGTGCCAGCTCACCGGGACTAGCTTCCACCGGGGAGCTGTTTTTT.

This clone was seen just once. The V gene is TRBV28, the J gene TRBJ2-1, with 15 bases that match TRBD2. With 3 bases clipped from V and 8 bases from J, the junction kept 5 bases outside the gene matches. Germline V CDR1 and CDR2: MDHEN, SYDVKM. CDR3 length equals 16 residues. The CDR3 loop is CASSFGTSGGFDEQFF. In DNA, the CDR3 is TGTGCCAGCAGTTTCGGGACTAGCGGGGGGTTCGATGAGCAGTTCTTC.

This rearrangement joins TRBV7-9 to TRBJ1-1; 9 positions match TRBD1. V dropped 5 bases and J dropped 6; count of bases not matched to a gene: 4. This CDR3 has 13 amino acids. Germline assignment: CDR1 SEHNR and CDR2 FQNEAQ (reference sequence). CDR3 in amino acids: CASSRGQGPEAFF. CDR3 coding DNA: TGTGCCAGCAGCCGAGGACAGGGGCCTGAAGCTTTCTTT.

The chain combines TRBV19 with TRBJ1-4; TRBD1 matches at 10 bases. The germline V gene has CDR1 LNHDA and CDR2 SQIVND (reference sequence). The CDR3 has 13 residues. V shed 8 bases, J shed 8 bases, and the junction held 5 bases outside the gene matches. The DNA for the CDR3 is TGTGCCAGTGGCCGGACAGGGGGAGAAAAACTGTTTTTT. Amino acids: CASGRTGGEKLFF.

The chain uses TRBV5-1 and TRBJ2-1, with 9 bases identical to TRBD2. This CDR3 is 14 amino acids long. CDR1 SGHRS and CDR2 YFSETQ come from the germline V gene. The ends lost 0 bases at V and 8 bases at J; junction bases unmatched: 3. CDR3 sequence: CASSLERGVDEQFF. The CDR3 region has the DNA TGCGCCAGCAGCTTGGAGCGGGGGGTCGATGAGCAGTTCTTC.

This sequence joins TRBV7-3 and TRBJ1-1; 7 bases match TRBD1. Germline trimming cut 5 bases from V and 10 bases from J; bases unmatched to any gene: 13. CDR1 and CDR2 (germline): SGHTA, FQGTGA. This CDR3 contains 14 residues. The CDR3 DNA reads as TGTGCCAGCAGCGCTTCCGGGACAGCCAGAAGAGCTTTCTTT. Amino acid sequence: CASSASGTARRAFF.

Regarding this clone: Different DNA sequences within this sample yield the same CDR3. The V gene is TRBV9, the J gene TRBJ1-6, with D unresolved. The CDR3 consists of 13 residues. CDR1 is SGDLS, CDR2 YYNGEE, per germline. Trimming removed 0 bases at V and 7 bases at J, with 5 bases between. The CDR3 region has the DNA TGTGCCAGCAGCGTAGACTCCAATTCACCCCTCCACTTT. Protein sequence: CASSVDSNSPLHF.

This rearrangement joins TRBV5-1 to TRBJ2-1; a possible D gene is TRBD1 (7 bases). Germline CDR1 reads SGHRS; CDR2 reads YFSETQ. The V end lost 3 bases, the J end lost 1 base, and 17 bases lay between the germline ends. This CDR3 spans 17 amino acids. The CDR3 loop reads CASSSSGGRTSYNEQFF. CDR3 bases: TGCGCCAGCAGCTCATCAGGGGGGCGCACGTCCTACAATGAGCAGTTCTTC.

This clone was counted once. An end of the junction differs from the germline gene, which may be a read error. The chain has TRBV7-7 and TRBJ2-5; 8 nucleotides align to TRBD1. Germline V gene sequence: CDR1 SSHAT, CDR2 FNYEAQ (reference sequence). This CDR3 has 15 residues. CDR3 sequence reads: CASSQNTGGGETQYF. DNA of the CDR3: TGTGCTAGCAGCCAGAACACAGGGGGTGGGGAGACCCAGTACTTC.

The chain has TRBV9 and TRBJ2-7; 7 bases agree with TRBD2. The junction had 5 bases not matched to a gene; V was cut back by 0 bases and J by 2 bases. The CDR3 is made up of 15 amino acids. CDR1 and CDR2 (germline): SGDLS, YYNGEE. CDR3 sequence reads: CASSVGAGLTYEQYF. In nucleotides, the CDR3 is TGTGCCAGCAGCGTAGGAGCGGGGCTTACCTACGAGCAGTACTTC.

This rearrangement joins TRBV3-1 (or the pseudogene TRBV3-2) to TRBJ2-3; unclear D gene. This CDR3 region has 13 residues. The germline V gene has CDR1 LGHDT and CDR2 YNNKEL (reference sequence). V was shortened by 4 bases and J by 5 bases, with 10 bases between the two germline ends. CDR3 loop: CASSLPSGDTQYF. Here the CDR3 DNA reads TGTGCCAGCAGCCTACCTAGTGGAGATACGCAGTATTTT.

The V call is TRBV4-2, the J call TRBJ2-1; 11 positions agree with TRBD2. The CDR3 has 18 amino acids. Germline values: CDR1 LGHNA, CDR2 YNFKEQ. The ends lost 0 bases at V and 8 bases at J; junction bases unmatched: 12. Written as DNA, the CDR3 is TGTGCCAGCAGCCAAGATCCGGCTAGCGGGGGGATTATGCATGAGCAGTTCTTC. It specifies CASSQDPASGGIMHEQFF.

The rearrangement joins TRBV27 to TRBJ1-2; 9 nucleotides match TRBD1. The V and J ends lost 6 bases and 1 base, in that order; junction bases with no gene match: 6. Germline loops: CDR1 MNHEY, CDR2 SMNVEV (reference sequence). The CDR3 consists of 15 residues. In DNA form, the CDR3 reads TGTGCCAGCAGCCGCGGGACAGGGAATAACTATGGCTACACCTTC. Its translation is CASSRGTGNNYGYTF.

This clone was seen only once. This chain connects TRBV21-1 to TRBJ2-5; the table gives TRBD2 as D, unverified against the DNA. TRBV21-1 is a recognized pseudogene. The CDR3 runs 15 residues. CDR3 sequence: CASSLPGGGPETQYF. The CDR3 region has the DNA TGTGCCAGCAGCCTCCCCGGGGGGGGCCCGGAGACCCAGTACTTC.

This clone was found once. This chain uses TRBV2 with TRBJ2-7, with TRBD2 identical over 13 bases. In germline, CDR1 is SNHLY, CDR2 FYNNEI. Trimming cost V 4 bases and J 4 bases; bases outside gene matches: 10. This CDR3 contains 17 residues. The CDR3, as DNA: TGTGCCAGCAGTGGTCGACTAGCGGGGGGAGAGGGTTACGAGCAGTACTTC. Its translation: CASSGRLAGGEGYEQYF.

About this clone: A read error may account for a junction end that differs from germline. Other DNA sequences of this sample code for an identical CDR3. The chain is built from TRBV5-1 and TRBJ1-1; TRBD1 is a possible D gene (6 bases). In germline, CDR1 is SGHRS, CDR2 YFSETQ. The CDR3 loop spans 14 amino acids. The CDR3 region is CASSLDSLNTEAFF. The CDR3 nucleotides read TGCGCCAGCAGTTTGGACAGCTTGAACACTGAAGCTTTCTTT.

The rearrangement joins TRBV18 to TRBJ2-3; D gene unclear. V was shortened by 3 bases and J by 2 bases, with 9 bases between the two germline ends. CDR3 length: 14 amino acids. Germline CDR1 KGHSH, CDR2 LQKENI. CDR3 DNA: TGTGCCAGCTCACCTTGGCGGTCCACAGATACGCAGTATTTT. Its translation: CASSPWRSTDTQYF.

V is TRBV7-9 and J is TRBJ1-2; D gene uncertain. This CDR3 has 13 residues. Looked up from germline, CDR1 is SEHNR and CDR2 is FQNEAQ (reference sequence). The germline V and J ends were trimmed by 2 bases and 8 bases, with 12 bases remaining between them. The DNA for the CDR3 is TGTGCCAGCAGCTTAATTTCGGGGTCCGGCTACACCTTC. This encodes CASSLISGSGYTF.

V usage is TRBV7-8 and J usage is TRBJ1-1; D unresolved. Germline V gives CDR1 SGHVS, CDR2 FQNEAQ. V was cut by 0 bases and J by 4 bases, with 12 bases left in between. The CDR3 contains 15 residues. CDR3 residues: CASSLAGGSGTEAFF. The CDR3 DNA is TGTGCCAGCAGCTTAGCGGGAGGGAGCGGCACTGAAGCTTTCTTT. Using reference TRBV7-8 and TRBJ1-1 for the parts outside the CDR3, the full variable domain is GAGVSQSPRYKVAKRGQDVALRCDPISGHVSLFWYQQALGQGPEFLTYFQNEAQLDKSGLPSDRFFAERPEGSVSTLKIQRTQQEDSAVYLCASSLAGGSGTEAFFGQGTRLTVV.

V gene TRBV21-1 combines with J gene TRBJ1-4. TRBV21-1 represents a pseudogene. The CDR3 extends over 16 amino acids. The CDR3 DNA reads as TGTGCCAGCAGCAAAGACCGACTGGGGGGACGGGAAAAACTGTTTTTT. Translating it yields CASSKDRLGGREKLFF.

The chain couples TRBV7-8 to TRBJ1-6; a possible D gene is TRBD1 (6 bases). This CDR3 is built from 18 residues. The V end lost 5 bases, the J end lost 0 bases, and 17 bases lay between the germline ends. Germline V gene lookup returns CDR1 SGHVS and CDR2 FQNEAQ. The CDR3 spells CASSVPLDSSSYNSPLHF. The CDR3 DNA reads TGTGCCAGCAGCGTCCCTCTGGACAGCAGCTCCTATAATTCACCCCTCCACTTT.